This record looks at one TCR beta chain sequence and its context. As yet, its antigen is unknown. This sample is part of a study of cytotoxic CD8 clonotypes in ibrutinib-treated CLL. As for the study in general: Across samples, productive templates numbered about 280,000 and productive rearrangements reached some 94,000 on average.

CDR1 is WSHSY and CDR2 is SAAADI in the germline V gene. Trimming cost V 6 bases and J 4 bases, with 13 bases left between them. The length of the CDR3 is 14 residues. Genomic DNA (about 2.2 micrograms) was obtained from cryopreserved PBMCs for construction of TCR beta libraries. Method: immunoSEQ multiplex PCR; TCRdb's copy keeps in-frame clones and lacks some. The sample includes more than 60,000 clones, approximately 87% of them seen just once. Study-level findings and limits: Stable or contracted on treatment, public clonotypes were also uncommon. Age-matched healthy donor levels were exceeded by baseline clonality, which tracked circulating CD8+ T-cell counts.

The chain has TRBV10-2 and TRBJ2-1; D possibly corresponds to TRBD2 (5 bases). The source material was PBMCs, sampled after 24 months of ibrutinib treatment. The clonotype was recovered from a human donor with chronic lymphocytic leukemia. The DNA for the CDR3 is TGCGCCAGCAGCAGAGCGGAGCCTTACAATGAGCAGTTCTTC. Translating it yields CASSRAEPYNEQFF.